A single sample gave rise to the 8 T cell receptor beta chains below, sequenced in a study of low-dose radiotherapy and immunotherapy resistance in tumors. Alpha- and beta-chain coverage of first-strand cDNA came from TRAV- and TRBV-specific primers. For amplifying TCRs, the PCR ran for approximately 21 cycles with Phusion, which was used together with a constant-region primer and the adapter on the V primers. TCRdb reprocessed the reads via MiXCR and lists one record per CDR3 protein. The sample consists of roughly 16,000 distinct CDR3 sequences, less than 85% of them appearing once. The receptors stem from a human donor with advanced metastatic prostate, ovarian, gallbladder or colorectal cancer (not recorded which). This table probably holds off-target reads from a library built for another chain.

The chain recombines TRBV20-1 with TRBJ2-7, with a weak D call TRBD2 (7 bases). Looked up from germline, CDR1 is DFQATT and CDR2 is SNEGSKA (reference sequence). The CDR3 is 16 residues long. V shed 7 bases and J shed 2 bases, with 24 bases lying between them. The CDR3 DNA sequence: TGCAGTGTTAAGACCCGCAGGGGAGGGAGCACCTACGAGCAGTACTTC. Translation gives CSVKTRRGGSTYEQYF.

J is TRBJ1-3 and V is TRBV3-1; D is uncertain. CDR3 length: 14 residues. Per the germline V gene, CDR1 is LGHDT and CDR2 is YNNKEL (reference sequence). V was pared by 3 bases and J by 1 base, with 7 bases between. CDR3 sequence reads: CASSQTNSGNTIYF. The DNA of the CDR3 is TGTGCCAGCAGCCAGACAAATTCTGGAAACACCATATATTTT.

The CDR3 nucleotides are TGTGCCAGCAGCTTCGGGACTAGCGGGGGGAGGATGAATGAGCAGTTCTTC. It codes for CASSFGTSGGRMNEQFF. The V gene is TRBV11-2, the J gene TRBJ2-1, with TRBD2 matching 15 bases. J was trimmed by 7 bases and V by 3 bases; bases with no gene match: 7. This CDR3 has 17 amino acids. Looked up from germline, CDR1 is SGHAT and CDR2 is FQNNGV.

This chain uses TRBV12-3 or TRBV12-4 with TRBJ1-6, with unresolved D. Trimming removed 3 bases at V and 8 bases at J, with 8 bases between. The CDR3 spans 13 residues. For the CDR3, the DNA is TGTGCCAGCAGTTTGTGGGTTGATTCACCCCTCCACTTT. Translating it yields CASSLWVDSPLHF.

V gene TRBV2 combines with J gene TRBJ2-5; D is possibly TRBD1 (5 bases). Per germline, CDR1 SNHLY and CDR2 FYNNEI. Trimming took 4 bases from V and 5 from J, leaving 11 bases between them. The CDR3 covers 13 residues. CDR3 sequence reads: CASSVGVRETQYF. As DNA, the CDR3 is TGTGCCAGCAGTGTAGGGGTAAGGGAGACCCAGTACTTC.

The gene calls are TRBV23-1 and TRBJ2-7; perhaps TRBD1 as D (6 bases). TRBV23-1 is labeled an ORF, and its function is uncertain. V dropped 7 bases and J dropped 3 bases, with 22 bases sitting between them. The CDR3 extends over 16 amino acids. In nucleotides, the CDR3 is TGCGCCAGCACCACCAGTGTCAGGGGCACTGACTACGAGCAGTACTTC. It yields the protein CASTTSVRGTDYEQYF.

This clonotype appeared a few times. The rearrangement joins TRBV15 to TRBJ1-4; no reliable D call. Trimming removed 0 bases at V and 4 bases at J, with 9 bases between. Germline V gives CDR1 LNHNV, CDR2 YYDKDF (reference sequence). The CDR3 totals 15 residues. The CDR3 loop reads CATSRDPGYNEKLFF. The CDR3 coding sequence is TGTGCCACCAGCAGAGATCCCGGCTATAATGAAAAACTGTTTTTT.

This clonotype turned up a few times. The J gene is TRBJ2-7, the V gene TRBV9; 11 bases are a match to TRBD2. The length of the CDR3 is 14 residues. The germline V gene encodes CDR1 SGDLS and CDR2 YYNGEE. Trimming took 4 bases from V and 3 from J; bases not matched to a gene: 3. The DNA of the CDR3 is TGTGCCAGCAGCCCGGGACTAGCGGACTACGAGCAGTACTTC. Translation gives CASSPGLADYEQYF.